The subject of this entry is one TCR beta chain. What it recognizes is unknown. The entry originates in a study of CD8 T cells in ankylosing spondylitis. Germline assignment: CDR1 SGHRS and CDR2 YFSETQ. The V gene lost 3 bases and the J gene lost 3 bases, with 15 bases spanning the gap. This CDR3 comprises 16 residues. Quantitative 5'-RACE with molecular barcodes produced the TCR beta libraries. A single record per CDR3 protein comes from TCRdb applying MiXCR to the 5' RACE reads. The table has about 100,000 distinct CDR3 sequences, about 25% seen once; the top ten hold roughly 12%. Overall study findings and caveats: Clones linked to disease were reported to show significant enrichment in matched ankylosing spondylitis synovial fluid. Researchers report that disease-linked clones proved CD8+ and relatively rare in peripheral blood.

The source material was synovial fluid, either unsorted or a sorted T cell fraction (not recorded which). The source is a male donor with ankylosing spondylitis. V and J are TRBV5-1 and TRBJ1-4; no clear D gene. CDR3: CASSWGLAGANEKLFF. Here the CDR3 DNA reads TGCGCCAGCAGCTGGGGTTTGGCTGGGGCTAATGAAAAACTGTTTTTT.